This entry is about one T cell receptor beta chain. As yet, its antigen is unknown. The data are from a study of T cell clones after liver transplantation. At the level of the study: In this trial, immunosuppression withdrawal was attempted within 2 years of liver transplant. As an antigen-independent comparator, third-party-reactive TCRbeta sequences came from pre-transplant mixed lymphocyte reactions. Study-wide findings and caveats: A larger donor-reactive than third-party decline suggested partial antigen-specific deletion. The donor-reactive repertoire was only partly measurable in two subjects, lacking donor cells.

The germline V and J ends were trimmed by 5 bases and 2 bases, with 12 bases remaining between them. Germline V gives CDR1 SGHTA, CDR2 FQGNSA. This CDR3 has 14 residues. Sequencing used immunoSEQ multiplex PCR; TCRdb keeps in-frame clones, though not all of them. The sample includes tens of thousands of clones, approximately 87% seen only once; the top ten take less than 3%. Material: CD4+ T cells from blood, obtained at the 22-month timepoint. This TCR was recovered from a human patient who received a liver transplant. The graft donor may account for some of the T cells. The rearrangement links TRBV7-2 to TRBJ2-5, with a weak D call TRBD1 (6 bases). The CDR3 DNA is TGTGCCAGCAGCCAAGGACAGATTCAAGAGACCCAGTACTTC. Amino acid sequence: CASSQGQIQETQYF. Together with reference TRBV7-2 and TRBJ2-5, the CDR3 gives the full variable domain: GAGVSQSPSNKVTEKGKDVELRCDPISGHTALYWYRQSLGQGLEFLIYFQGNSAPDKSGLPSDRFSAERTGGSVSTLTIQRTQQEDSAVYLCASSQGQIQETQYFGPGTRLLVL.